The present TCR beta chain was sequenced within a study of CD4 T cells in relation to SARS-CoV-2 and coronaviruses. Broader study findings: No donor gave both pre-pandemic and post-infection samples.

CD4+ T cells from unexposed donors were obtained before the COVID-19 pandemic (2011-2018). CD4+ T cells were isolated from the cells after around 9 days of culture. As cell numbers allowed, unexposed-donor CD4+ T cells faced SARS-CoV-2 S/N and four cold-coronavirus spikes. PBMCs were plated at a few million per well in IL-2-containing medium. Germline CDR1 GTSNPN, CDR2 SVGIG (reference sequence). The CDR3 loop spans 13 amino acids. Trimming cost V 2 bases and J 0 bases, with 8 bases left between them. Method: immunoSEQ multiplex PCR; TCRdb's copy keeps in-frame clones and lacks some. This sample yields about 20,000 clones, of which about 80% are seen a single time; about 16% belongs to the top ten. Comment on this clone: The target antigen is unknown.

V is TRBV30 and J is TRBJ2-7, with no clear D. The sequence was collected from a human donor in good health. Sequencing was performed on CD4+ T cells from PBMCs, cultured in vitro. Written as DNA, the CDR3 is TGTGCCTGGAGTAGGCAACTCTCCTACGAGCAGTACTTC. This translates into CAWSRQLSYEQYF.